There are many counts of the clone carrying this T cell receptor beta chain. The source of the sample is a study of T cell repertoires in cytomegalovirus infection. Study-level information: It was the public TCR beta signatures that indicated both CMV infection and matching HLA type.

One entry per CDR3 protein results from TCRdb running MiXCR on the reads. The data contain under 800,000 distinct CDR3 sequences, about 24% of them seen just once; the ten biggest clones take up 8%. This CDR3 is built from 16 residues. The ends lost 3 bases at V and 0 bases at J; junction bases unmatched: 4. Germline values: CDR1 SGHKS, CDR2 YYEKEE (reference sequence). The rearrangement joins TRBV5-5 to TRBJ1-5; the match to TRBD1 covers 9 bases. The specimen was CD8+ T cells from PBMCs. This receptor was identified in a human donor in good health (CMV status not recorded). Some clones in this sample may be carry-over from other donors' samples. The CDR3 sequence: CASSWGTGSSNQPQHF. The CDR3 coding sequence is TGTGCCAGCAGCTGGGGGACAGGGTCTAGCAATCAGCCCCAGCATTTT.